These T cell receptor beta chains were read from a single sample in a study of blood T cell repertoires in COVID-19. Sequencing used immunoSEQ multiplex PCR; TCRdb keeps in-frame clones, though not all of them. The table lists about 270,000 clones, about 89% of them singletons, with roughly 8.5% in the top ten. The sample consisted of peripheral blood. The receptors were gathered from a man aged 35-49 years with active or convalescent COVID-19. Both conserved end residues are trimmed from each CDR3. D genes are given only for firm matches.

>TRBV6-4|TRBJ2-7|TRBD2
ASALAGGAYEQY
>TRBV2|TRBJ1-1|TRBD1
ARDRGRNTEAF
>TRBV3-1/TRBV3-2|TRBJ1-2|-
ASSQGPSGYT
>TRBV7-3|TRBJ2-1|TRBD2
ASSLSGSSGNEQF
>TRBV9|TRBJ2-4|TRBD2
ASSAQFQRGAKNIQY
>TRBV5-1|TRBJ1-3|-
ASSLAGWGNTIY
>TRBV11-2|TRBJ2-3|-
ASSSTGTGITDTQY
>TRBV5-4|TRBJ1-2|TRBD1
AGTRQGVEGYT
>TRBV28|TRBJ1-1|-
ASSFFGMNTEAF
>TRBV7-2|TRBJ1-1|-
ASSLLPRGTEAF
>TRBV12-3/TRBV12-4|TRBJ1-2|TRBD1
ASSTPGGHGYT
>TRBV30|TRBJ1-2|TRBD1
AFARTGWGYT
>TRBV7-9|TRBJ1-2|-
ASSSGQARHYGYT
>TRBV5-6|TRBJ2-7|-
ASSLRGFYEQY
>TRBV2|TRBJ2-3|-
ASSVLQGEDTQY
>TRBV11-2|TRBJ1-1|-
ASSLAALAEAF
>TRBV7-3|TRBJ2-1|TRBD2
ASSSLPGTSGSSYNEQF
>TRBV11-3|TRBJ2-2|-
ASSLDSPGTNTGELF
>TRBV7-8|TRBJ2-1|-
ASSFSGLYNEQF
>TRBV5-4|TRBJ2-7|TRBD1
ASSLVGDSTYEQY
>TRBV25-1|TRBJ1-2|-
AAVNSLEGQGLYGYT
>TRBV5-6|TRBJ1-3|TRBD1
ASSFGQGASGNTIY
>TRBV14|TRBJ2-5|TRBD2
ASSQSLAGVAETQY
>TRBV27|TRBJ2-1|-
ASSPPWGRSSYNEQF
>TRBV3-1/TRBV3-2|TRBJ2-1|TRBD2
ASSTTSGTSGGPSYNEQF
>TRBV5-1|TRBJ1-6|TRBD1
ASSRTGPNSPLH
>TRBV4-1|TRBJ2-5|-
ASSQRQGRPETQY
>TRBV27|TRBJ2-6|TRBD1
ASTTGVGANVLT
>TRBV29-1|TRBJ1-6|-
SVGGNSPLH
>TRBV28|TRBJ1-6|-
ASSSPAGNSPLH
>TRBV6-5|TRBJ1-1|-
ASSYSRRNTEAF
>TRBV15|TRBJ2-1|TRBD2
ATSRNSGVQRHEQF
>TRBV19|TRBJ2-7|TRBD1
ASSEDRGSEQY
>TRBV4-1|TRBJ2-1|TRBD1
ASSPTGGNEQF
>TRBV24-1|TRBJ2-1|TRBD2
ATTDGTSGRNEQF
>TRBV2|TRBJ1-3|-
ASRGLFSGNTIY
>TRBV29-1|TRBJ2-3|TRBD1
SVERGQPTDTQY
>TRBV10-2|TRBJ1-4|TRBD1
ASRADRVLEKLF
>TRBV4-1|TRBJ1-4|-
ASMITPATNEKLF
>TRBV5-1|TRBJ1-1|-
ASSLLRGANTEAF
>TRBV9|TRBJ2-1|-
ASSVVGTGYNEQF
>TRBV19|TRBJ1-1|-
ASSIGARKAEAF
>TRBV28|TRBJ1-2|TRBD1
ASSEGQGMNGYT
>TRBV9|TRBJ2-1|TRBD1
ASSVNQGVRSNEQF
>TRBV29-1|TRBJ2-3|-
SVDRGGTDTQY
>TRBV7-9|TRBJ1-5|-
ASSPSPGYSNQPQH
>TRBV5-5|TRBJ2-5|TRBD2
ASSSSGGAFETQY
>TRBV28|TRBJ1-1|TRBD1
ASSFYRTGTVNTEAF
>TRBV7-2|TRBJ1-1|-
ASSPRTGPNTEAF
>TRBV7-9|TRBJ1-4|-
ASSLESDEKLF
>TRBV6-5|TRBJ2-7|TRBD1
ASRSPGQVSYEQY
>TRBV9|TRBJ2-2|-
ASSVEGAGIPGELF
>TRBV7-2|TRBJ1-5|TRBD1
ASSLTTGWNNQPQH
>TRBV4-2|TRBJ2-1|TRBD2
ASSYAGSGGALRNEQF
>TRBV5-1|TRBJ2-1|TRBD1
ASRVEGAYEQF
>TRBV27|TRBJ1-5|-
ASSPGSEGNQPQH
>TRBV28|TRBJ1-1|TRBD1
ASSSLRERDRGAAF